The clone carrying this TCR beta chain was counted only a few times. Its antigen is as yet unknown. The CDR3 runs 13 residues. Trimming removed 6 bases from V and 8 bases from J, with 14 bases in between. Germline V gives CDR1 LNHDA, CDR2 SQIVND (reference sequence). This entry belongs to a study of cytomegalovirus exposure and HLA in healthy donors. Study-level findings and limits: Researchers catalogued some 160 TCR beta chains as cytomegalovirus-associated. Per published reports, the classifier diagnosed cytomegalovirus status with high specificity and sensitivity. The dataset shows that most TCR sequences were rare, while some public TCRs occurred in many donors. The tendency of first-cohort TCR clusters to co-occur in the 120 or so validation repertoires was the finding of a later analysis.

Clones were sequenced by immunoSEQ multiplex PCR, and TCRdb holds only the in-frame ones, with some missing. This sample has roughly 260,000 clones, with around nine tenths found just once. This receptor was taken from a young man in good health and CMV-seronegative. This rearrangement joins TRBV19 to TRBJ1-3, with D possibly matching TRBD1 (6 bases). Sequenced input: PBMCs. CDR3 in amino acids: CASRGGRTDTIYF. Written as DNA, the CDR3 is TGTGCCAGTAGAGGGGGACGTACGGACACCATATATTTT.